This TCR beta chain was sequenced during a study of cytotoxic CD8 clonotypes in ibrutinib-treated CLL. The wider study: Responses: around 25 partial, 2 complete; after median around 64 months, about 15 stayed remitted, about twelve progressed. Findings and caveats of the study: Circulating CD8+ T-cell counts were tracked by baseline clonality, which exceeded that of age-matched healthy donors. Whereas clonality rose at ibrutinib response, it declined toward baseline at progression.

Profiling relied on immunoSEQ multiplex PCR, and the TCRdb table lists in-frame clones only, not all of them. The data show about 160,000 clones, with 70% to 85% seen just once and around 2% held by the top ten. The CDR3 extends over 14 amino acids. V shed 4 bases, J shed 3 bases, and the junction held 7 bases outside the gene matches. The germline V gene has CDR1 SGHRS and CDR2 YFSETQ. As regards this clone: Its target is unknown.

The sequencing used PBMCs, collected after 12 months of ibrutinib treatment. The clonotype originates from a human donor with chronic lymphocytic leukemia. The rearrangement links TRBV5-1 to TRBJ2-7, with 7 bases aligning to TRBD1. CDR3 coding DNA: TGCGCCAGCAGCCCGACGGGACAGAACTACGAGCAGTACTTC. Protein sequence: CASSPTGQNYEQYF.